The 25 T cell receptor beta chains reported below all come from one sample, sequenced in a study of control samples from healthy donors and cancer patients. Sequenced by immunoSEQ multiplex PCR; TCRdb stores in-frame clones only, minus some. The sample lists roughly 40,000 clones, about 90% occurring once. The specimen was blood. The source is a woman aged 45 to 65 in good health.

The chain carries TRBV18 and TRBJ1-1; the D gene is possibly TRBD1 (6 bases). CDR3 length equals 16 residues. V lost 6 bases, J lost 5 bases, and 22 bases lay in between. CDR1 KGHSH and CDR2 LQKENI come from the germline V gene. The CDR3 coding sequence is TGTGCCAGCTCCCCAGGGGATCTTTTGGTTCGGACTGAAGCTTTCTTT. Translation gives CASSPGDLLVRTEAFF.

This chain uses TRBV6-5 with TRBJ1-5; 8 positions match TRBD1. With V trimmed by 6 bases and J by 0 bases, 4 bases remained unmatched. This CDR3 is 15 amino acids long. CDR1 is MNHEY, CDR2 SVGAGI, per germline. For the CDR3, the DNA is TGTGCCAGCAGAACAGGGGGAAGTAGCAATCAGCCCCAGCATTTT. This translates into CASRTGGSSNQPQHF.

The V and J genes are TRBV9 and TRBJ2-1; no firm D call. This CDR3 comprises 14 residues. Trimming left V 3 bases short and J 7 bases short, with 14 bases between. The V gene's germline CDR1 is SGDLS and CDR2 YYNGEE. This CDR3 reads CASSAPTPQNEQFF. The CDR3 DNA follows: TGTGCCAGCAGCGCCCCGACACCCCAGAATGAGCAGTTCTTC.

The chain links TRBV27 to TRBJ2-7; D possibly corresponds to TRBD1 (5 bases). CDR1 is MNHEY and CDR2 is SMNVEV in the germline V gene (reference sequence). V was shortened by 6 bases and J by 6 bases, with 15 bases between the two germline ends. The CDR3 loop spans 13 amino acids. The CDR3: CASRAGHSLEQYF. Here the CDR3 DNA reads TGTGCCAGCAGAGCAGGACATTCCCTCGAGCAGTACTTC.

The chain uses TRBV6-1 and TRBJ1-1, with 8 nucleotides matching TRBD1. Germline CDR1 and CDR2: MNHNS and SASEGT. V lost 6 bases to trimming and J lost 0 bases; unmatched junction nucleotides: 9. The CDR3 consists of 16 residues. CDR3 nucleotides: TGTGCCAGCAGGGAACAGGGGGATCACATGAACACTGAAGCTTTCTTT. This encodes CASREQGDHMNTEAFF.

This clone was counted between two and nine times. The CDR3 loop is CASSLGGRGSNQPQHF. The CDR3 DNA reads as TGTGCCAGCAGCTTGGGGGGGAGGGGTAGCAATCAGCCCCAGCATTTT. V gene TRBV5-4 combines with J gene TRBJ1-5; D is possibly TRBD1 (5 bases). V was clipped by 0 bases and J by 0 bases, with 10 bases between them. From germline, CDR1 is SGHNT and CDR2 YYREEE (reference sequence). CDR3 length: 16 residues.

The rearrangement links TRBV5-1 to TRBJ2-7, with D perhaps matching TRBD2 (5 bases). This CDR3 is 13 amino acids long. The germline CDR1 and CDR2 sequences are SGHRS and YFSETQ. The V gene lost 1 base and the J gene lost 1 base, with 6 bases spanning the gap. CDR3 sequence: CASSLRESYEQYF. CDR3 DNA: TGCGCCAGCAGCTTGCGGGAATCCTACGAGCAGTACTTC. Combining the CDR3 with reference TRBV5-1 and TRBJ2-7 gives the whole variable domain KAGVTQTPRYLIKTRGQQVTLSCSPISGHRSVSWYQQTPGQGLQFLFEYFSETQRNKGNFPGRFSGRQFSNSRSEMNVSTLELGDSALYLCASSLRESYEQYFGPGTRLTVT.

The CDR3 spells CASSLTRANQPQHF. The CDR3 DNA follows: TGTGCCAGCAGTTTAACCCGGGCGAATCAGCCCCAGCATTTT. The rearrangement uses TRBV27 and TRBJ1-5, with D uncertain. Deletions cut 2 bases from V and 4 bases from J, with 9 bases between. The CDR3 runs to 14 residues. Germline-derived CDR1 and CDR2 are MNHEY and SMNVEV (reference sequence).

Turning to this clone: A read error may produce the germline difference seen at one junction end. The J gene is TRBJ2-3, the V gene TRBV3-1 (or the pseudogene TRBV3-2); no clear D. In germline, CDR1 is LGHDT, CDR2 YNNKEL (reference sequence). The CDR3 spans 10 residues. The chain's CDR3 is CASSPETQYF. CDR3 bases: TGTGCCAGCAGCCCAGAAACGCAGTATTTT.

About this clone itself: At one end the junction does not follow the germline gene, possibly because of a read error. J is TRBJ1-4 and V is TRBV7-9; D not certain. The germline CDR1 and CDR2 sequences are SEHNR and FQNEAQ (reference sequence). The CDR3 is made up of 15 amino acids. Written as DNA, the CDR3 is TGTGCCAGCAGCTACTGGACCTCGACTAAGGAAAAACTGTTTTTT. It is translated as CASSYWTSTKEKLFF.

The gene calls are TRBV7-3 and TRBJ1-1, with D unresolved. V lost 2 bases and J 7 bases, leaving 14 bases between the germline ends. CDR1 is SGHTA and CDR2 is FQGTGA in the germline V gene. The CDR3 is 14 amino acids. As DNA, the CDR3 is TGTGCCAGCAGCTTAGCGGCGGACCCCATTGAAGCTTTCTTT. Its protein product is CASSLAADPIEAFF.

This chain links TRBV4-2 with TRBJ1-3; perhaps TRBD1 as D (6 bases). The CDR3 runs to 14 residues. Trimming took off 6 bases at V and 0 bases at J, with 9 bases between the two ends. Germline CDR1 LGHNA, CDR2 YNFKEQ. The CDR3 region has the DNA TGTGCCAGCAGACAGGGTAGCTCTGGAAACACCATATATTTT. It translates to CASRQGSSGNTIYF.

This clone was seen just once. This chain connects TRBV2 to TRBJ1-3; perhaps TRBD1 as D (5 bases). V lost 3 bases and J 0 bases, leaving 6 bases between the germline ends. The germline V gene encodes CDR1 SNHLY and CDR2 FYNNEI. The CDR3 covers 14 residues. The CDR3 protein is CASSDGTSGNTIYF. As DNA, the CDR3 is TGTGCCAGCAGTGATGGGACCTCTGGAAACACCATATATTTT.

V is TRBV6-5 and J is TRBJ2-7, with 7 positions matching TRBD1. Germline V gene data show CDR1 as MNHEY and CDR2 as SVGAGI. CDR3 size: 14 residues. The ends lost 7 bases at V and 3 bases at J; junction bases unmatched: 9. CDR3 region: CASTSDRANYEQYF. In nucleotides, the CDR3 is TGTGCCAGCACCTCAGACAGGGCAAACTACGAGCAGTACTTC.

The gene calls are TRBV4-3 and TRBJ2-1; tentative D call: TRBD2 (6 bases). The CDR3 contains 13 residues. Looked up from germline, CDR1 is LGHNA and CDR2 is YSLEER. With 4 bases removed from V and 9 bases from J, the gap between germline ends came to 13 bases. CDR3 in DNA: TGCGCCAGCAGCCCGGGACTCGTCCCTGAGCAGTTCTTC. As protein: CASSPGLVPEQFF.

J is TRBJ1-5 and V is TRBV28; D remains ambiguous. The CDR3 is 15 residues long. V lost 3 bases, J lost 0 bases, and 9 bases lay in between. Germline assignment: CDR1 MDHEN and CDR2 SYDVKM. Here the CDR3 reads CASSLMVYSNQPQHF. The DNA of the CDR3 is TGTGCCAGCAGTTTGATGGTCTATAGCAATCAGCCCCAGCATTTT.

This chain uses TRBV7-7 with TRBJ2-5; 7 positions agree with TRBD2. Germline V gene lookup returns CDR1 SSHAT and CDR2 FNYEAQ (reference sequence). With V trimmed by 1 base and J by 2 bases, 1 base remained unmatched. The CDR3 covers 14 residues. The DNA for the CDR3 is TGTGCCAGCAGCTTAGTGGGGGGGCAAGAGACCCAGTACTTC. The encoded protein is CASSLVGGQETQYF.

The chain combines TRBV29-1 with TRBJ1-1; D is unclear. CDR1 is SQVTM, CDR2 ANQGSEA, per germline. With 4 bases removed from V and 1 base from J, the gap between germline ends came to 13 bases. The CDR3 extends over 14 amino acids. The DNA of the CDR3 is TGCAGCGTTGGAGTAGGTTCTGCGAACACTGAAGCTTTCTTT. Its protein product is CSVGVGSANTEAFF.

This sequence joins TRBV3-1 (or the pseudogene TRBV3-2) and TRBJ1-1; D is unresolved. The V gene lost 4 bases and the J gene lost 4 bases, with 13 bases spanning the gap. The CDR3 length is 14 residues. Germline V gene lookup returns CDR1 LGHDT and CDR2 YNNKEL (reference sequence). The CDR3 is CASSPLEGGTEAFF. CDR3 in DNA: TGTGCCAGCAGCCCCCTCGAAGGCGGCACTGAAGCTTTCTTT.

The J gene is TRBJ2-2, the V gene TRBV19; 8 nucleotides align to TRBD1. Germline assignment: CDR1 LNHDA and CDR2 SQIVND (reference sequence). The V and J ends lost 7 bases and 1 base, in that order; junction bases with no gene match: 5. CDR3 length equals 15 residues. The CDR3 reads CASTLDRGNTGELFF. CDR3 nucleotides: TGTGCCAGTACTTTAGACAGGGGGAACACCGGGGAGCTGTTTTTT.

The rearrangement uses TRBV18 and TRBJ1-1, with D uncertain. The CDR3 covers 15 residues. The V end lost 0 bases, the J end lost 1 base, and 9 bases lay between the germline ends. Looked up from germline, CDR1 is KGHSH and CDR2 is LQKENI. The CDR3 loop reads CASSPPILGNTEAFF. The DNA of the CDR3 is TGTGCCAGCTCACCACCTATTCTTGGGAACACTGAAGCTTTCTTT.

This clone was seen only a few times. The chain employs TRBV15 and TRBJ2-7, with D tentatively TRBD1 (5 bases). Germline values: CDR1 LNHNV, CDR2 YYDKDF (reference sequence). V gave up 0 bases and J gave up 4 bases, with 10 bases separating them. This CDR3 comprises 14 residues. The CDR3, as DNA: TGTGCCACCAGCAGAGAAAGGGGCTTTTACGAGCAGTACTTC. Translation: CATSRERGFYEQYF.

The chain combines TRBV4-1 with TRBJ2-1; 12 nucleotides match TRBD2. The CDR3 totals 15 residues. J was trimmed by 6 bases and V by 4 bases; bases with no gene match: 4. Germline V gene data show CDR1 as MGHRA and CDR2 as YSYEKL. CDR3: CASSPLAGGPNEQFF. In nucleotides, the CDR3 is TGCGCCAGCAGCCCGCTAGCGGGGGGGCCCAATGAGCAGTTCTTC.

The chain combines TRBV27 with TRBJ1-6, with 7 bases aligning to TRBD1. The CDR3 runs to 15 residues. Trimming took 3 bases from V and 9 from J; bases not matched to a gene: 8. From germline, CDR1 is MNHEY and CDR2 SMNVEV (reference sequence). As DNA, the CDR3 is TGTGCCAGCAGTTTGACAGGGAGTGTCGGTTCACCCCTCCACTTT. Translated: CASSLTGSVGSPLHF.

The CDR3 here is CASSLQTGNTEAFF. As DNA, the CDR3 is TGTGCCAGCAGCTTACAGACAGGGAACACTGAAGCTTTCTTT. The gene calls are TRBV5-6 and TRBJ1-1; a possible D gene is TRBD1 (6 bases). The CDR3 covers 14 residues. Trimming stripped 2 bases from V and 1 base from J, with 9 bases between. Germline CDR1 SGHDT, CDR2 YYEEEE.